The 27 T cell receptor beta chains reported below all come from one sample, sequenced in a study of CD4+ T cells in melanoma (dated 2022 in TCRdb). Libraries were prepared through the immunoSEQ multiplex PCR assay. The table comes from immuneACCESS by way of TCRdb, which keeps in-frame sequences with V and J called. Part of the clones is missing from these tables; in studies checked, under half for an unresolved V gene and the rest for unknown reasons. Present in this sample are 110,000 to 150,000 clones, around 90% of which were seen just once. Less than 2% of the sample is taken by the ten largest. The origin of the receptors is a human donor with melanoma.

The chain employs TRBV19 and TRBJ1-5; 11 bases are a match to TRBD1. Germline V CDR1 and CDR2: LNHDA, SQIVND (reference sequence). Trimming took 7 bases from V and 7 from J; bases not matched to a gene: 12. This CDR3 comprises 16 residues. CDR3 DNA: TGTGCCAGTACGGACAGGGGGCGGCCGGGGGACCAGCCCCAGCATTTT. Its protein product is CASTDRGRPGDQPQHF.

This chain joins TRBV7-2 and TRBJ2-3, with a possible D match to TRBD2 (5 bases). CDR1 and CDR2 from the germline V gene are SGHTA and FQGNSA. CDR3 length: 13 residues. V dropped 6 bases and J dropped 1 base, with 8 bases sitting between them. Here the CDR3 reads CASRSRGTDTQYF. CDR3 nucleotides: TGTGCCAGCAGATCGAGGGGCACAGATACGCAGTATTTT.

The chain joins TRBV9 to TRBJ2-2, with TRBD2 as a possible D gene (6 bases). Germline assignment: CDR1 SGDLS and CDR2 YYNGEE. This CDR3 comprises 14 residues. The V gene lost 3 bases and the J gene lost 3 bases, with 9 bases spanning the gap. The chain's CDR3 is CASSGDSYTGELFF. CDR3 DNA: TGTGCCAGCAGCGGGGACTCCTACACCGGGGAGCTGTTTTTT.

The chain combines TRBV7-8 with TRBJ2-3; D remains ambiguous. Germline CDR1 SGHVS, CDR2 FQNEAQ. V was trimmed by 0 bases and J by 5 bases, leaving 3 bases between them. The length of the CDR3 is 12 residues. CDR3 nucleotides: TGTGCCAGCAGCTTAGCGCGAGATACGCAGTATTTT. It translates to CASSLARDTQYF.

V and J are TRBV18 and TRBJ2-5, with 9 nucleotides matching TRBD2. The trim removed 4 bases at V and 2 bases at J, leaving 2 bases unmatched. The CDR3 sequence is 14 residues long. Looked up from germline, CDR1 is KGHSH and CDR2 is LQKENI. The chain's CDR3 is CASSQRGAQETQYF. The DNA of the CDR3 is TGTGCCAGCTCACAGCGGGGGGCGCAAGAGACCCAGTACTTC.

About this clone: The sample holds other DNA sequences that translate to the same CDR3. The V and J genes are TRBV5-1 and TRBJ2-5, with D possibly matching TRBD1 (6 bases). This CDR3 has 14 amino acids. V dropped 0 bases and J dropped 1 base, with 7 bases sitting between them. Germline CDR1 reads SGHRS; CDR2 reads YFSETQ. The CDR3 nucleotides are TGCGCCAGCAGCTTGGACAGGGTCCAAGAGACCCAGTACTTC. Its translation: CASSLDRVQETQYF.

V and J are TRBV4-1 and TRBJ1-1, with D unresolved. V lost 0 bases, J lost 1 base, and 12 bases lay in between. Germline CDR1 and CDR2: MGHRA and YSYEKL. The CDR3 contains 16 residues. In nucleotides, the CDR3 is TGCGCCAGCAGCCAAGATCCGCAAGGCGGGAACACTGAAGCTTTCTTT. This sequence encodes CASSQDPQGGNTEAFF.

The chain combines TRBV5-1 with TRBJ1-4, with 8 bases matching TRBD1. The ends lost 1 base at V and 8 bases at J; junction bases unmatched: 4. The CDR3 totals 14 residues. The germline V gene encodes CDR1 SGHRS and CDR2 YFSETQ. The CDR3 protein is CASSLQGADEKLFF. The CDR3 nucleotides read TGCGCCAGCAGCTTGCAGGGGGCGGACGAAAAACTGTTTTTT.

The CDR3 is CASSLSAASSTEAFF. Written as DNA, the CDR3 is TGTGCCAGCAGCTTATCAGCGGCCTCTAGCACTGAAGCTTTCTTT. The chain combines TRBV7-9 with TRBJ1-1, with D unclear. Between the trimmed V and J ends, which lost 2 bases and 4 bases, there was a span of 14 bases. The germline V gene encodes CDR1 SEHNR and CDR2 FQNEAQ (reference sequence). CDR3 length equals 15 residues.

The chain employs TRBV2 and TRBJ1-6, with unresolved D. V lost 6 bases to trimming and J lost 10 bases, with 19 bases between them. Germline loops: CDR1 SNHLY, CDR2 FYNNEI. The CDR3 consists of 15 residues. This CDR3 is CASSSESQPRSPLHF. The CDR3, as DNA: TGTGCCAGCAGCTCCGAGTCCCAACCGAGGTCACCCCTCCACTTT.

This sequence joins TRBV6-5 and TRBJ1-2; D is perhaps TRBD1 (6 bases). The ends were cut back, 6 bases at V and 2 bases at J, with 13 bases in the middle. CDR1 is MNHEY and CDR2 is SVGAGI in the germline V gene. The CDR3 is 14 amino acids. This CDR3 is CASSWTEQNYGYTF. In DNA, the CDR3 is TGTGCCAGCAGCTGGACAGAACAGAACTATGGCTACACCTTC.

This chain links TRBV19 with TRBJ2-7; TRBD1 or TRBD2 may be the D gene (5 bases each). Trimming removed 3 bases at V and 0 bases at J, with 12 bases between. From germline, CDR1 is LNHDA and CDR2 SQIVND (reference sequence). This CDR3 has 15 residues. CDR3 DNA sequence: TGTGCCAGTAGTATGAGGGACCCCCGCTCCTACGAGCAGTACTTC. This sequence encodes CASSMRDPRSYEQYF. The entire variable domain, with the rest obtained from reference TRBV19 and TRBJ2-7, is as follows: DGGITQSPKYLFRKEGQNVTLSCEQNLNHDAMYWYRQDPGQGLRLIYYSQIVNDFQKGDIAEGYSVSREKKESFPLTVTSAQKNPTAFYLCASSMRDPRSYEQYFGPGTRLTVT.

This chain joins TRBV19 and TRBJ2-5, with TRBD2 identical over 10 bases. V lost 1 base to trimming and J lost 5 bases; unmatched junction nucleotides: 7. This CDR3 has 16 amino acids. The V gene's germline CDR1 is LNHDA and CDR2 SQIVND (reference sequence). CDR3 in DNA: TGTGCCAGTAGTATAGTTGGAGCGGGGGGGCAGGAGACCCAGTACTTC. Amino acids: CASSIVGAGGQETQYF.

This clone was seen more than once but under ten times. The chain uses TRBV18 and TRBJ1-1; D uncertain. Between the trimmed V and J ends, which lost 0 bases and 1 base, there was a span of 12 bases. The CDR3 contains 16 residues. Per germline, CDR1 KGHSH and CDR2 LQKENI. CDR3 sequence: CASSPPSRRQNTEAFF. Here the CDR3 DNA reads TGTGCCAGCTCACCACCCTCGAGACGGCAGAACACTGAAGCTTTCTTT.

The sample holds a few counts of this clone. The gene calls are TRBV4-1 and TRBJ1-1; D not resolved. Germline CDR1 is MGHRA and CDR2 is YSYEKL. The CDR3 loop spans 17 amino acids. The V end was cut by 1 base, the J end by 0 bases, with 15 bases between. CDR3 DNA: TGCGCCAGCAGCCAAGGGGTTGCGGTAAGGGTGAACACTGAAGCTTTCTTT. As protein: CASSQGVAVRVNTEAFF.

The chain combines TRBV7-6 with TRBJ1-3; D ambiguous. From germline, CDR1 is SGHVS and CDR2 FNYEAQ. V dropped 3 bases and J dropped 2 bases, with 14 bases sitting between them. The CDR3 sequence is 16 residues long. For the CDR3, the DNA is TGTGCCAGCAGCTTCTCGGGCAGGCCGACTGGAAACACCATATATTTT. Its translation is CASSFSGRPTGNTIYF.

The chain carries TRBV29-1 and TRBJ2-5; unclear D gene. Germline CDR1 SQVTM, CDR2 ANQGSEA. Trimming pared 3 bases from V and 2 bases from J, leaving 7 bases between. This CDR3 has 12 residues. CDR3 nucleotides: TGCAGCGTTGAGGACGGACAAGAGACCCAGTACTTC. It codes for CSVEDGQETQYF. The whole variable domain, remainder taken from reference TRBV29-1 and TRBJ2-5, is SAVISQKPSRDICQRGTSLTIQCQVDSQVTMMFWYRQQPGQSLTLIATANQGSEATYESGFVIDKFPISRPNLTFSTLTVSNMSPEDSSIYLCSVEDGQETQYFGPGTRLLVL.

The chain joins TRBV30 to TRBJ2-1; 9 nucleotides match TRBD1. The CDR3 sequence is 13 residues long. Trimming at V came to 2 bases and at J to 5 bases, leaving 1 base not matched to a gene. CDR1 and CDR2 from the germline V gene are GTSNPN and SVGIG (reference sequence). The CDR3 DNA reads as TGTGCCTGGAGTCGACAGGGGGACAATGAGCAGTTCTTC. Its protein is CAWSRQGDNEQFF.

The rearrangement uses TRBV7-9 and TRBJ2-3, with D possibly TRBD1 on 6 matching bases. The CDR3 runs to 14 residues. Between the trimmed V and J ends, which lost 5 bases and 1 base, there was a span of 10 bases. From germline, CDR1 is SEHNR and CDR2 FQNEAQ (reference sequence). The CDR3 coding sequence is TGTGCCAGCAGCACAGGGTATCGCACAGATACGCAGTATTTT. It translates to CASSTGYRTDTQYF.

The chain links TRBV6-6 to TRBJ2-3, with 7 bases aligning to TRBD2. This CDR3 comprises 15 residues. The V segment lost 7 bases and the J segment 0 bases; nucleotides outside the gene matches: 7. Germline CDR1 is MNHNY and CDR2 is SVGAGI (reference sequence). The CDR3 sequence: CASKVTSASTDTQYF. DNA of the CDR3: TGTGCCAGCAAGGTCACTAGCGCTAGCACAGATACGCAGTATTTT.

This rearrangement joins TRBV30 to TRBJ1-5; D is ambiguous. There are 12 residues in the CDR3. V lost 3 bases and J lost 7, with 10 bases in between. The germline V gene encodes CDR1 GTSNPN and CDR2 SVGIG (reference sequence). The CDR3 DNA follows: TGTGCCTGGAGCCAACATGAGCAGCCCCAGCATTTT. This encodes CAWSQHEQPQHF.

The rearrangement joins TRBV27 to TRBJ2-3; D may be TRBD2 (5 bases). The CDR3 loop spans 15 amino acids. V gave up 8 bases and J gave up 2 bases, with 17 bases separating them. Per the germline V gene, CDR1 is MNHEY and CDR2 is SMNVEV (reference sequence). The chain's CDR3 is CASSEDSIYTDTQYF. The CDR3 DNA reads TGTGCCAGCTCGGAGGACTCGATCTACACAGATACGCAGTATTTT.

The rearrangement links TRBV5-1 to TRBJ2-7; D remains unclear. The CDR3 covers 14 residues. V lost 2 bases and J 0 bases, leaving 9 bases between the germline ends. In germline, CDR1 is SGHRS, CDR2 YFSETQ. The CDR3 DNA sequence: TGCGCCAGCAGCTTTATCACCGACTCCTACGAGCAGTACTTC. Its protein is CASSFITDSYEQYF. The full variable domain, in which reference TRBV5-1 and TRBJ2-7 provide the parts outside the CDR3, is KAGVTQTPRYLIKTRGQQVTLSCSPISGHRSVSWYQQTPGQGLQFLFEYFSETQRNKGNFPGRFSGRQFSNSRSEMNVSTLELGDSALYLCASSFITDSYEQYFGPGTRLTVT.

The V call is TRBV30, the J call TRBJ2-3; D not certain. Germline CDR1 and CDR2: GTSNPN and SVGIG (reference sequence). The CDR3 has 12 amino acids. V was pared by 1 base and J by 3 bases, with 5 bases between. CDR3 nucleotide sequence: TGTGCCTGGAGTGCCTATACAGATACGCAGTATTTT. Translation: CAWSAYTDTQYF.

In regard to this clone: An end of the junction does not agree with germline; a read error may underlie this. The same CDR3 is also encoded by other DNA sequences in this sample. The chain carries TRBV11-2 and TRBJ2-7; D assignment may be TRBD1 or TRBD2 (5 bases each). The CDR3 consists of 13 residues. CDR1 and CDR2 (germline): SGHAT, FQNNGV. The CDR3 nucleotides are TGTGCCAGTAGCTTATGGGGGACCCGAAAGCAGTACTTC. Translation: CASSLWGTRKQYF.

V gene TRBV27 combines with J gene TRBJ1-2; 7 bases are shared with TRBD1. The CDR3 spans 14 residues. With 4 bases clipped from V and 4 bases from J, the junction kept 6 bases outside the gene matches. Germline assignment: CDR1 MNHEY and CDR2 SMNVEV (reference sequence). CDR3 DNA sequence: TGTGCCAGCAGTTGGACGGGACAGTCCTATGGCTACACCTTC. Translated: CASSWTGQSYGYTF.

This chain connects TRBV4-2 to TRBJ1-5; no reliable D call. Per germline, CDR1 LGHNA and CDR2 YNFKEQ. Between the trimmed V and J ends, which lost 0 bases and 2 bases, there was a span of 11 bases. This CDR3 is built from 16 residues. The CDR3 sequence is CASSQDVGYGNQPQHF. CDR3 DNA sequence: TGTGCCAGCAGCCAAGATGTAGGGTACGGCAATCAGCCCCAGCATTTT.